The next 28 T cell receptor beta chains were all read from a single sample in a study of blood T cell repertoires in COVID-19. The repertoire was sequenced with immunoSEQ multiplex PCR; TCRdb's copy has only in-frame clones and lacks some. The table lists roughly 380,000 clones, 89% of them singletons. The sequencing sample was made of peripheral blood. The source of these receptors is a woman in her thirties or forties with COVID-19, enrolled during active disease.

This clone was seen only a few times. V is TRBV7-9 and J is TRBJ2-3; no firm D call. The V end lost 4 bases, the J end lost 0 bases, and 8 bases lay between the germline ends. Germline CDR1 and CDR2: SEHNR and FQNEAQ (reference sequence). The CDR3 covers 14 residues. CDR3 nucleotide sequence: TGTGCCAGCAGCTCCCCTCTCAGCACAGATACGCAGTATTTT. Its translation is CASSSPLSTDTQYF.

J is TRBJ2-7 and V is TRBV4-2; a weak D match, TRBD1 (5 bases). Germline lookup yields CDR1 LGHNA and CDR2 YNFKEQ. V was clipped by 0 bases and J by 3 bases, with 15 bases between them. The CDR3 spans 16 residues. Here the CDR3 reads CASSQDQGSSLYEQYF. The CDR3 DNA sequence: TGTGCCAGCAGCCAAGATCAGGGCAGCTCCCTCTACGAGCAGTACTTC.

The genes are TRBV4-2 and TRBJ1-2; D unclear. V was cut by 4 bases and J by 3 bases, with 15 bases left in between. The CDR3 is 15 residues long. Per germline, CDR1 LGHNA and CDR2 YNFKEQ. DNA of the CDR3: TGTGCCAGCAGCCCCCCTAGCGGGGAGTACTATGGCTACACCTTC. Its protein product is CASSPPSGEYYGYTF.

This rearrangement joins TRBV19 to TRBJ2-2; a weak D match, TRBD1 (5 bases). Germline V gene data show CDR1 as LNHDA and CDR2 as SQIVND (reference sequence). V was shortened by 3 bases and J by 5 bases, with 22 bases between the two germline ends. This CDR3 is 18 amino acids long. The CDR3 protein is CASSIPPPRGLGTGELFF. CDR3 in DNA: TGTGCCAGTAGTATTCCACCACCTAGGGGATTAGGAACCGGGGAGCTGTTTTTT.

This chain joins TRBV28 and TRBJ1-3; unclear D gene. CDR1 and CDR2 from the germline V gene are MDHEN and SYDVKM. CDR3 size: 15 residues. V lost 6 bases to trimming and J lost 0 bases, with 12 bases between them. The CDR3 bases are TGTGCCAGCAGGTTCGGGGTCAGCTCTGGAAACACCATATATTTT. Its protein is CASRFGVSSGNTIYF.

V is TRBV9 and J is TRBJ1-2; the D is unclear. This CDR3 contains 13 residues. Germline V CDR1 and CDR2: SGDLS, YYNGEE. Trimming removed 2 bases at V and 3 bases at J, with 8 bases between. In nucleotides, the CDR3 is TGTGCCAGCAGCGTGGGAGGGTACTATGGCTACACCTTC. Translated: CASSVGGYYGYTF. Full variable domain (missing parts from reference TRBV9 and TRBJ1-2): DSGVTQTPKHLITATGQRVTLRCSPRSGDLSVYWYQQSLDQGLQFLIQYYNGEERAKGNILERFSAQQFPDLHSELNLSSLELGDSALYFCASSVGGYYGYTFGSGTRLTVV.

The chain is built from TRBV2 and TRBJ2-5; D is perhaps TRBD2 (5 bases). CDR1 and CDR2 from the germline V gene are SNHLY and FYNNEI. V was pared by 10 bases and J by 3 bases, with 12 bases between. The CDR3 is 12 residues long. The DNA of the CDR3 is TGTGCCATCGGACTGAACGAAGAGACCCAGTACTTC. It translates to CAIGLNEETQYF.

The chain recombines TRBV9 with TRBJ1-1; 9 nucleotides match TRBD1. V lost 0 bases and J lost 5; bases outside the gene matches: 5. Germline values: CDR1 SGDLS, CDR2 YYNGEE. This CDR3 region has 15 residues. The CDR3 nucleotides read TGTGCCAGCAGCGTAGGGACAGGGGCTCAGACTGAAGCTTTCTTT. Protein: CASSVGTGAQTEAFF.

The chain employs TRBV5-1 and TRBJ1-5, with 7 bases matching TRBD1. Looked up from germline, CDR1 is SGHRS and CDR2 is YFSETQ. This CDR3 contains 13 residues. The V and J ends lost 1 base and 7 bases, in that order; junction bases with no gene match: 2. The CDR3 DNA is TGCGCCAGCAGCTTGACAGGGGACCAGCCCCAGCATTTT. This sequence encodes CASSLTGDQPQHF.

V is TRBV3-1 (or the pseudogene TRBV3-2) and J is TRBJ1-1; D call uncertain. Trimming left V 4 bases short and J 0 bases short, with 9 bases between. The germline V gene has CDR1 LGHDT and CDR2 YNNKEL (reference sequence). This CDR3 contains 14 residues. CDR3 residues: CASSLLDVNTEAFF. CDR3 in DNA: TGTGCCAGCAGCCTTCTAGATGTGAACACTGAAGCTTTCTTT.

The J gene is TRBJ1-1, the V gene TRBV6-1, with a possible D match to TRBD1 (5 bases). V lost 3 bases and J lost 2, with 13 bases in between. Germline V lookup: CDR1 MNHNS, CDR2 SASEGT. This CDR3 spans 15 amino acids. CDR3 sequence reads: CASSERGLPNTEAFF. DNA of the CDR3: TGTGCCAGCAGTGAGAGGGGACTCCCAAACACTGAAGCTTTCTTT.

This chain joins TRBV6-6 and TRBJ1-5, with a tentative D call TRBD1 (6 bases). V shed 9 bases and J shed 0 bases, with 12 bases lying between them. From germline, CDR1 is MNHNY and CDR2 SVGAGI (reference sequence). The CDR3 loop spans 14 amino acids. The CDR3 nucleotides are TGTGCCAGTTTGGACAGAAATAGCAATCAGCCCCAGCATTTT. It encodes CASLDRNSNQPQHF.

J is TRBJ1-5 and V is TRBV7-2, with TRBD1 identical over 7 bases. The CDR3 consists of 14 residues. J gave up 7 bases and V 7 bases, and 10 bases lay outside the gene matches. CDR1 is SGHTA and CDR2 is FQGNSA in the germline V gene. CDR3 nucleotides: TGTGCCAGCACCCTTACAGGGGACCGGCAGCCCCAGCATTTT. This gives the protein CASTLTGDRQPQHF.

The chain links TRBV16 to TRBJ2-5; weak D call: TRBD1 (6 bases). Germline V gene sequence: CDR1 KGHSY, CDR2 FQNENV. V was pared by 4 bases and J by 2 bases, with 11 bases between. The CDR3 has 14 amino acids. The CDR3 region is CASSLLTGQETQYF. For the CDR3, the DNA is TGTGCCAGCAGCCTCTTGACAGGTCAAGAGACCCAGTACTTC.

CDR3 sequence reads: CASSQKTDTQYF. The CDR3 region has the DNA TGTGCCAGCAGCCAAAAAACAGATACGCAGTATTTT. V gene TRBV7-2 combines with J gene TRBJ2-3; D gene unclear. Germline loops: CDR1 SGHTA, CDR2 FQGNSA. The CDR3 runs 12 residues. Trimming removed 5 bases at V and 3 bases at J, with 6 bases between.

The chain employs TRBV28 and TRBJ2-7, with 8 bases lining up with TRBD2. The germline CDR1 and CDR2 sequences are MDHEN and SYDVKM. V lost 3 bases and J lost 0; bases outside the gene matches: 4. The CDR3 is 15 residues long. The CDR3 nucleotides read TGTGCCAGCAGTTTCGGGACTAGAGTCTCCTACGAGCAGTACTTC. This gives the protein CASSFGTRVSYEQYF.

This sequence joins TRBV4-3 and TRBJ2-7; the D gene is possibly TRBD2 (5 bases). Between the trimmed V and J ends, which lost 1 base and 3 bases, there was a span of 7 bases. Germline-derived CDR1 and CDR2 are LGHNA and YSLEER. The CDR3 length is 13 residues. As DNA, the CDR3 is TGCGCCAGCAGCCAAGGCACTAGCTACGAGCAGTACTTC. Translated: CASSQGTSYEQYF.

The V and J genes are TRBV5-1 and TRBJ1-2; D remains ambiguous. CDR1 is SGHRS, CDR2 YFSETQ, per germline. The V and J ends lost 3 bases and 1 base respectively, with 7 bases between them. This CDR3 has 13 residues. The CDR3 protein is CASSYDINYGYTF. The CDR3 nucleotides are TGCGCCAGCAGCTATGACATTAACTATGGCTACACCTTC. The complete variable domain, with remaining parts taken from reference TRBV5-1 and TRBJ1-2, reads KAGVTQTPRYLIKTRGQQVTLSCSPISGHRSVSWYQQTPGQGLQFLFEYFSETQRNKGNFPGRFSGRQFSNSRSEMNVSTLELGDSALYLCASSYDINYGYTFGSGTRLTVV.

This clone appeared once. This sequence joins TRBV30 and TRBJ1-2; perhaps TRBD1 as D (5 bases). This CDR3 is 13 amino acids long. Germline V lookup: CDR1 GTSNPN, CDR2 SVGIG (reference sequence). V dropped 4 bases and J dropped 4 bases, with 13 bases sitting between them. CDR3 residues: CAWMDTLLYGYTF. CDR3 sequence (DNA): TGTGCCTGGATGGACACCCTGCTCTATGGCTACACCTTC.

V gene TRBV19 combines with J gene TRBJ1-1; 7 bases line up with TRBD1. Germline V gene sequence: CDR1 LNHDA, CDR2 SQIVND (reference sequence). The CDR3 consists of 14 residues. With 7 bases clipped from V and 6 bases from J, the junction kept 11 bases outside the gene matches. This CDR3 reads CASKGAVIGSEAFF. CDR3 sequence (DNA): TGTGCCAGTAAGGGGGCAGTTATCGGGTCTGAAGCTTTCTTT.

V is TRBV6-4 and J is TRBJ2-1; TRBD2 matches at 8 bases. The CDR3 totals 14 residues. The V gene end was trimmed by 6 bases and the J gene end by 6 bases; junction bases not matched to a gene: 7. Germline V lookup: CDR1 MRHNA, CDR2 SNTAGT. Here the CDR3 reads CASSRIRGGNEQFF. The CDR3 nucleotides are TGTGCCAGCAGCCGAATACGGGGGGGCAATGAGCAGTTCTTC.

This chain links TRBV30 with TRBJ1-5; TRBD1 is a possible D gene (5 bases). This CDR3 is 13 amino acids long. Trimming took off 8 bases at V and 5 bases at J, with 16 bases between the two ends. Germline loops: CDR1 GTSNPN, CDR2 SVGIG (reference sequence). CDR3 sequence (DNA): TGTGCCCAGTCGGACCGGGGGGATCAGCCCCAGCATTTT. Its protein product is CAQSDRGDQPQHF. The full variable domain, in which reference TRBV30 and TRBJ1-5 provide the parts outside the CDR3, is SQTIHQWPATLVQPVGSPLSLECTVEGTSNPNLYWYRQAAGRGLQLLFYSVGIGQISSEVPQNLSASRPQDRQFILSSKKLLLSDSGFYLCAQSDRGDQPQHFGDGTRLSIL.

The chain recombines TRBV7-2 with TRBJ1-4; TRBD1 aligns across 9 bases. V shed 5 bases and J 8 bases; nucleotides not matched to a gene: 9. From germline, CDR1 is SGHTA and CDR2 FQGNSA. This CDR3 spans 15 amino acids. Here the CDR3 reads CASSPWTGELEKLFF. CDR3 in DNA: TGTGCCAGCAGCCCGTGGACAGGGGAGTTGGAAAAACTGTTTTTT. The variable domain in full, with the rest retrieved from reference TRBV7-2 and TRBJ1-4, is GAGVSQSPSNKVTEKGKDVELRCDPISGHTALYWYRQSLGQGLEFLIYFQGNSAPDKSGLPSDRFSAERTGGSVSTLTIQRTQQEDSAVYLCASSPWTGELEKLFFGSGTQLSVL.

In nucleotides, the CDR3 is TGTGCCAGCAGTGACCGCAGCAGGTTCTCTGGAAACACCATATATTTT. Translating gives CASSDRSRFSGNTIYF. The chain combines TRBV6-4 with TRBJ1-3; D remains ambiguous. V dropped 2 bases and J dropped 0 bases, with 11 bases sitting between them. Germline loops: CDR1 MRHNA, CDR2 SNTAGT. The CDR3 has 16 amino acids.

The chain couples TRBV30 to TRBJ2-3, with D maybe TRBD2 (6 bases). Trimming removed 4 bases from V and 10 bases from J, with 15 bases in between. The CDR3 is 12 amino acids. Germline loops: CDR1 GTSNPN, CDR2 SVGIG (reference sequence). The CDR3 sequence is CAWKSGSVPQYF. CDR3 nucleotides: TGTGCCTGGAAGTCCGGGAGCGTCCCGCAGTATTTT. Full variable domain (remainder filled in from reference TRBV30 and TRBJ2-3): SQTIHQWPATLVQPVGSPLSLECTVEGTSNPNLYWYRQAAGRGLQLLFYSVGIGQISSEVPQNLSASRPQDRQFILSSKKLLLSDSGFYLCAWKSGSVPQYFGPGTRLTVL.

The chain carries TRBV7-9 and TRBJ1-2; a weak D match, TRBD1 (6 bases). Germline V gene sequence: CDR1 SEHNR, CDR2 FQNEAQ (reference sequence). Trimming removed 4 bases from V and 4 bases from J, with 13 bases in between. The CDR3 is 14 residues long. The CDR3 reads CASSSPGHPYGYTF. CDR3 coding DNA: TGTGCCAGCAGCTCCCCGGGACACCCCTATGGCTACACCTTC.

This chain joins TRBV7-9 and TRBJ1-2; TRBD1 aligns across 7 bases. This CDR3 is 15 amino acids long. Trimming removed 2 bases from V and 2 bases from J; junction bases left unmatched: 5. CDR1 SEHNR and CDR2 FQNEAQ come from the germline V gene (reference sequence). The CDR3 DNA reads TGTGCCAGCAGCTTAAAAAGGGGGCAGAACTATGGCTACACCTTC. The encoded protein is CASSLKRGQNYGYTF.

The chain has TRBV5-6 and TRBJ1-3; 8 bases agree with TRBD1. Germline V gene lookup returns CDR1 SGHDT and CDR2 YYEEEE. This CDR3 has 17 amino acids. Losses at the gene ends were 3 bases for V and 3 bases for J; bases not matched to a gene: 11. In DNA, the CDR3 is TGTGCCAGCAGCTCTCCCAAGGACAGGGTCTTTGGAAACACCATATATTTT. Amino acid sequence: CASSSPKDRVFGNTIYF.